This TCR beta chain was observed in a study of blood T cell repertoires in COVID-19. Study-wide background: COVID-19 samples from acute and convalescent phases originated in the United States, Italy and Spain. Nucleic acid was either cDNA or gDNA, and it came from T cells, B-cell-depleted T cells, or PBMCs.

As processed by the authors: Nucleated cell number was recorded as an estimate derived from reference gene primer amplification. Method: immunoSEQ multiplex PCR; TCRdb's copy keeps in-frame clones and lacks some. From that table come the V and J calls and clone size; the DNA was used to work out D and trimming. Among 650,000 to 800,000 clones, around 90% were seen once, and the ten largest hold about 0.24%. The CDR3 consists of 16 residues. CDR1 is SEHNR, CDR2 FQNEAQ, per germline (reference sequence). J lost 6 bases, V lost 4 bases, and 10 bases had no gene match. The chain links TRBV7-9 to TRBJ1-2; 11 positions agree with TRBD1. Sequenced input: peripheral blood. The source is a woman between 18 and 29 years old with acute or convalescent COVID-19. The CDR3 protein is CASSSGQGAVLNGYTF. In DNA, the CDR3 is TGTGCCAGCAGCTCAGGACAGGGGGCGGTGTTGAATGGCTACACCTTC.